These T cell receptor beta chains were read from a single sample in a study of technical replicates of blood from four donors. Repertoires were generated with immunoSEQ multiplex PCR, while TCRdb's copy carries only in-frame clones and drops some. The sample contains 79,000 or so clones, around 90% of which appear only once. Sequencing input: T cells isolated from PBMCs. Receptor source: a human donor in good health. Each CDR3 is given with its conserved first and last residue. A D gene is named only where the DNA matches it firmly. Clone size is not always given. Where it is, it says once, few, many or a class for expanded clones.

d_gene,v_gene,abundance,j_gene,CDR3nt,CDR3aa
-,TRBV28,-,TRBJ2-2,TGTGCCAGCAGTTTTAGAGGGTACACCGGGGAGCTGTTTTTT,CASSFRGYTGELFF
TRBD1,TRBV5-4,-,TRBJ1-2,TGTGCCAGCAGCTTCCTGGACAGGGACTATGGCTACACCTTC,CASSFLDRDYGYTF
-,TRBV28,-,TRBJ1-1,TGTGCCAGCAGACTAGGACAGATGAACACTGAAGCTTTCTTT,CASRLGQMNTEAFF
TRBD1,TRBV11-2,-,TRBJ2-1,TGTGCCAGCAGCTTAGGCAACAGGGGCAATGAGCAGTTCTTC,CASSLGNRGNEQFF
TRBD2,TRBV5-4,-,TRBJ2-3,TGTGCCAGCAGCATCCCTAGCGGGGGGCGGACGAACTCTAGCACAGATACGCAGTATTTT,CASSIPSGGRTNSSTDTQYF
TRBD1,TRBV9,-,TRBJ2-7,TGTGCCAGCAGCGTGACAGGGGAGGACGAGCAGTACTTC,CASSVTGEDEQYF
-,TRBV10-3,-,TRBJ1-2,TGTGCCATCAGAAAGACAGCCCAAACATATGGCTACACCTTC,CAIRKTAQTYGYTF
TRBD1,TRBV7-9,few,TRBJ1-4,TGTGCCAGCCCGGGACAGGGCGGAACTAATGAAAAACTGTTTTTT,CASPGQGGTNEKLFF
TRBD1,TRBV4-1,-,TRBJ2-7,TGCGCCAGCAGCTTACAGGGGGGCTACGAGCAGTACTTC,CASSLQGGYEQYF
TRBD2,TRBV7-2,-,TRBJ2-3,TGTGCCAGCAGCTTAGATATTCCAGCGGGGAATACGCAGTATTTT,CASSLDIPAGNTQYF
-,TRBV15,-,TRBJ1-1,TGTGCCACCAGCAGAGGTGGGGCGTCCTTGAACACTGAAGCTTTCTTT,CATSRGGASLNTEAFF
TRBD1,TRBV7-9,-,TRBJ1-1,TGTGCCAGCAGCTATAGGACAGGGCACAGTTCCACTGAAGCTTTCTTT,CASSYRTGHSSTEAFF
TRBD2,TRBV2,-,TRBJ2-1,TGTGCCTGCCCGGTAGTGGGAGGGTTCAATGAGCAGTTCTTC,CACPVVGGFNEQFF
TRBD1,TRBV6-1,-,TRBJ1-1,TGTGCCAGCAGTGAAAGGGGGCAGGGCCGACGTTTCGCTTTCTTT,CASSERGQGRRFAFF
-,TRBV6-1,-,TRBJ1-2,TGTGCCAGCAGGGTTGGGGGGGACTATGGCTACACCTTC,CASRVGGDYGYTF
-,TRBV15,-,TRBJ1-1,TGTGCCACCAGCAGAGATTTATCGGCGGAGCCCCCGGACACTGAAGCTTTCTTT,CATSRDLSAEPPDTEAFF
TRBD2,TRBV7-3,-,TRBJ2-2,TGTGCCAGCAGCTCTCAACCCACGGGGGGGCCAAACACCGGGGAGCTGTTTTTT,CASSSQPTGGPNTGELFF
-,TRBV5-1,-,TRBJ2-5,TGCGCCAGCAGCTTGACAGGGAGGGGATCCCAAGAGACCCAGTACTTC,CASSLTGRGSQETQYF
TRBD2,TRBV28,-,TRBJ2-2,TGTGCCAGCAGTTTCTTGGTAGCGGGAGGGGAGCTGTTTTTT,CASSFLVAGGELFF
-,TRBV30,-,TRBJ2-3,TGTGCCTGGAGCCGAACTGTGATGAGGACAGATACGCAGTATTTT,CAWSRTVMRTDTQYF
TRBD2,TRBV11-2,-,TRBJ2-7,TGTGCCAGCAGCTTATCCGGACTAGCGGCCATGGGGCACGAGCAGTACTTC,CASSLSGLAAMGHEQYF
TRBD1,TRBV5-4,-,TRBJ1-1,TGTGCCAGCAGCCCATGGACAGGGAACACTGAAGCTTTCTTT,CASSPWTGNTEAFF
-,TRBV2,few,TRBJ1-6,TGTGCCAGCAGTGAGGAGGGTAATTCACCCCTCCACTTT,CASSEEGNSPLHF
-,TRBV6-4,-,TRBJ2-2,TGTGCCAGCAGTTCCGGGACTTATCTCACCGGGGAGCTGTTTTTT,CASSSGTYLTGELFF
-,TRBV5-4,-,TRBJ2-7,TGTGCCAGCAGCTTTCAGGGGTCCTACGAGCAGTACTTC,CASSFQGSYEQYF
-,TRBV4-2,-,TRBJ2-7,TGTGCCAGCAGCCATGAGGGCCTCCACGAGCAGTACTTC,CASSHEGLHEQYF
-,TRBV4-1,-,TRBJ2-6,TGCGCCAGCAGCCAAGATCCACTTCCTGGGGCCAACGTCCTGACTTTC,CASSQDPLPGANVLTF
TRBD1,TRBV9,-,TRBJ1-3,TGTGCCAGCAGCGTAGGTGGGACAGGCTCTGGAAACACCATATATTTT,CASSVGGTGSGNTIYF
-,TRBV21-1,-,TRBJ2-3,TGTGCCAGCAGCCCCAGGCTTCGACCTAGCACAGATACGCAGTATTTT,CASSPRLRPSTDTQYF
TRBD2,TRBV7-9,-,TRBJ2-1,TGTGCCAGCAGCTCCCGGGAGGGGAATGAGCAGTTCTTC,CASSSREGNEQFF
TRBD1,TRBV28,-,TRBJ2-5,TGTGCCAGCAGTCCAGGGGGCCAGGGGGCTTGGATCACCCAGTACTTC,CASSPGGQGAWITQYF
-,TRBV2,-,TRBJ2-5,TGTGCCAGCATAGAGTACCAAGAGACCCAGTACTTC,CASIEYQETQYF
TRBD1,TRBV6-1,-,TRBJ2-7,TGTGCCAGCCATCGACAGGGCTCCTACGAGCAGTACTTC,CASHRQGSYEQYF
-,TRBV27,-,TRBJ2-7,TGTGCCAGCAGCCCACAGGGTGACGAGCAGTACTTC,CASSPQGDEQYF
TRBD2,TRBV9,-,TRBJ2-1,TGTGCCAGCAGCGCAAAGCCGGGACTAGCGGGAGAAAGTGTCAATGAGCAGTTCTTC,CASSAKPGLAGESVNEQFF
-,TRBV4-1,-,TRBJ2-3,TGCGCCAGCACGGAGGCTGGCACAGATACGCAGTATTTT,CASTEAGTDTQYF
TRBD2,TRBV5-1,-,TRBJ2-7,TGCGCCAGCAGCTTAACTAGCGGGGGACCCTACGAGCAGTACTTC,CASSLTSGGPYEQYF
-,TRBV11-3,once,TRBJ2-1,TGTGCCAGCAGCTTGGACTACGGGAATGAGCAGTTCTTC,CASSLDYGNEQFF
-,TRBV5-6,-,TRBJ1-5,TGTGCCAGCAGCCACAGGGCCGCCAATCAGCCCCAGCATTTT,CASSHRAANQPQHF
TRBD1,TRBV2,-,TRBJ2-7,TGTGCCAGCAGGGAAGTAATGGGACAGCTTCGTTACGAGCAGTACTTC,CASREVMGQLRYEQYF
-,TRBV2,-,TRBJ1-2,TGTGCCAGCAAGAGTGAGGGTTTGGACTATGGCTACACCTTC,CASKSEGLDYGYTF
TRBD2,TRBV11-2,-,TRBJ2-7,TGTGCCAGCAGCTTAGATCTGACTAGCGGAACCTACGAGCAGTACTTC,CASSLDLTSGTYEQYF
TRBD1,TRBV5-1,-,TRBJ2-7,TGCGCCAGCAGCCTTTACCGGGACAGCTACGAGCAGTACTTC,CASSLYRDSYEQYF
-,TRBV7-8,-,TRBJ1-6,TGTGCCAGCAGCTTAGCCGGGACACGGACCTATAATTCACCCCTCCACTTT,CASSLAGTRTYNSPLHF
TRBD1,TRBV5-8,-,TRBJ1-4,TGTGCCAGCAGACTCGTACAGGGGCGCCAGGAAAAACTGTTTTTT,CASRLVQGRQEKLFF
TRBD1,TRBV11-2,-,TRBJ1-2,TGTGCCAGCAGCCTACAGGGGTGGGAAGGCTACACCTTC,CASSLQGWEGYTF
-,TRBV4-1,-,TRBJ1-4,TGCGCCAGCAGCCAAGAACGGGGGGCTCAAGAAAAACTGTTTTTT,CASSQERGAQEKLFF
-,TRBV7-8,-,TRBJ1-1,TGTGCCAGCAGCCCCCACACCGGGGGGATGGGTACTGAAGCTTTCTTT,CASSPHTGGMGTEAFF
TRBD1,TRBV7-8,-,TRBJ2-2,TGTGCCAGCAGCTTAAGGCAGGGGGCTATCGGGGAGCTGTTTTTT,CASSLRQGAIGELFF
-,TRBV19,-,TRBJ2-7,TGTGCCAGTAGTATGGCAGGGGCGGCCTCCTCCTACGAGCAGTACTTC,CASSMAGAASSYEQYF
TRBD1,TRBV28,-,TRBJ2-2,TGTGCCAGCAGTCCCGGACAGGAGGAGGAGCTGTTTTTT,CASSPGQEEELFF
TRBD2,TRBV6-6,-,TRBJ2-1,TGTGCCAGCAGTTACGCGGGACTAGCGGGAGGTGAGCAGTTCTTC,CASSYAGLAGGEQFF
-,TRBV2,-,TRBJ2-7,TGTGCCAGCAGTTCCAGTCAGTTAGCGAGACCGGGGGAGCAGTACTTC,CASSSSQLARPGEQYF
-,TRBV27,-,TRBJ1-1,TGTGCCAGCAGTTTCCGCTACTCGGGGGTGAACACTGAAGCTTTCTTT,CASSFRYSGVNTEAFF
-,TRBV18,few,TRBJ1-5,TGTGCCAGCTCACAAGAACAGGGAAATCAGCCCCAGCATTTT,CASSQEQGNQPQHF
-,TRBV29-1,-,TRBJ1-3,TGCAGCGTTGCCGACTCCCCGGTCGGAAACACCATATATTTT,CSVADSPVGNTIYF
-,TRBV30,-,TRBJ2-7,TGTGCCTGGAGTCCTCCCCAGGCAGGGGTGAAAGAGCAGTACTTC,CAWSPPQAGVKEQYF
-,TRBV18,-,TRBJ1-4,TGTGCCAGCTCACTAGTAATGAAAAGAGAACTGTTTTTT,CASSLVMKRELFF